What follows is one T cell receptor beta chain and its context. This sample was taken from a study of blood T cell repertoires in COVID-19. Across the whole study: PBMCs, B-cell-depleted T cells, or T cells provided the cDNA or gDNA that made up the material.

The germline gives CDR1 PRHDT, CDR2 FYEKMQ (reference sequence). V lost 1 base and J lost 4; bases outside the gene matches: 8. The CDR3 sequence is 16 residues long. Adults between roughly 18 and 95 years of age took part from some 25 US areas. Original analysis: Estimates of nucleated cell counts were drawn from the amplification of reference gene primers. Profiled with immunoSEQ multiplex PCR; TCRdb holds only in-frame clones, not every one. V and J calls and clone size are as listed in that table; D and trimming were resolved from the DNA. This repertoire shows around 250,000 clones, approximately 85% found once; its top ten account for 9.1%.

Sequencing was carried out using PBMCs or T cells enriched from blood (not recorded which). This receptor was obtained from a woman aged 45-60 years with acute COVID-19. The chain combines TRBV13 with TRBJ1-1; 8 bases agree with TRBD1. CDR3 region: CASSLAPGGFGTEAFF. CDR3 nucleotides: TGTGCCAGCAGCTTAGCCCCAGGGGGCTTTGGCACTGAAGCTTTCTTT.